One and the same sample provided the 2 T cell receptor beta chains below, sequenced in a study of cytomegalovirus exposure and HLA in healthy donors. 13 Jbeta primers and 60 Vbeta primers were used for the PCR. The data were produced by immunoSEQ multiplex PCR, yet TCRdb's version contains in-frame clones alone and is incomplete. The sample lists under 150,000 clones, around 60% occurring once. Material: PBMCs. The receptors shown here come from a man aged 40-49 years in good health and CMV-seropositive.

The chain recombines TRBV7-8 with TRBJ2-3; D not resolved. V lost 2 bases to trimming and J lost 2 bases, with 8 bases between them. The CDR3 is made up of 14 amino acids. The germline V gene encodes CDR1 SGHVS and CDR2 FQNEAQ. In DNA form, the CDR3 reads TGTGCCAGCAGCTTAAGGAGATTCACAGATACGCAGTATTTT. Encoded protein: CASSLRRFTDTQYF.

Only a few counts were recorded for this clone. This rearrangement joins TRBV10-1 to TRBJ2-3; D not resolved. This CDR3 region has 14 residues. Germline assignment: CDR1 WNHNN and CDR2 SYGVQD (reference sequence). Between the trimmed V and J ends, which lost 7 bases and 1 base, there was a span of 12 bases. The CDR3 reads CASKAPVGTDTQYF. Here the CDR3 DNA reads TGCGCCAGCAAAGCGCCCGTGGGCACAGATACGCAGTATTTT.